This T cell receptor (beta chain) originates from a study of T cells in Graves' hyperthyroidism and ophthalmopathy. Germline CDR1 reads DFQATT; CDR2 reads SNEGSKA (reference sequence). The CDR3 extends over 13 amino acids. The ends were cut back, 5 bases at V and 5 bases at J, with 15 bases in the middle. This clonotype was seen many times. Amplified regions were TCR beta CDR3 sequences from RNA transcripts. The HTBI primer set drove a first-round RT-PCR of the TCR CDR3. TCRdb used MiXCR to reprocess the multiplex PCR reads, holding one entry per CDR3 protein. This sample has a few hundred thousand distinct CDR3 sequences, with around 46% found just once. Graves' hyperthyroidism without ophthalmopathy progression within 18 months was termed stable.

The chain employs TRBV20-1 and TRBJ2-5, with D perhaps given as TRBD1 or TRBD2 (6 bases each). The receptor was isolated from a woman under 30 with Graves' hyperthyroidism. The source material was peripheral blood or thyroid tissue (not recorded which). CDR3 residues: CSAWTRGLETQYF. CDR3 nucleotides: TGCAGTGCTTGGACCCGGGGGCTGGAGACCCAGTACTTC.